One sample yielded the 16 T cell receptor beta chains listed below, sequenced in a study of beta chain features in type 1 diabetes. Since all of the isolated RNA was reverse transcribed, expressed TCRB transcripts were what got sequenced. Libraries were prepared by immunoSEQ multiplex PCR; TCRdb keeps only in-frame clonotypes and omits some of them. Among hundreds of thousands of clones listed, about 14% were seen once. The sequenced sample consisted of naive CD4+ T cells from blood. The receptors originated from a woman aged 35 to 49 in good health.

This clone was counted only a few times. CDR3 sequence reads: CASSDPWTGGGNEQFF. In DNA, the CDR3 is TGTGCCAGCAGCGATCCCTGGACAGGGGGCGGCAATGAGCAGTTCTTC. This chain connects TRBV9 to TRBJ2-1; 11 bases fit TRBD1. CDR1 and CDR2 from the germline V gene are SGDLS and YYNGEE. Germline trimming cut 3 bases from V and 6 bases from J; bases unmatched to any gene: 8. This CDR3 is built from 16 residues.

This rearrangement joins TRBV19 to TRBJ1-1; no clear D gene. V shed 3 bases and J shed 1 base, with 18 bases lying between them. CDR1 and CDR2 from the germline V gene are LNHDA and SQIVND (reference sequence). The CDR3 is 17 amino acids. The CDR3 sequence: CASSILAHRRGNTEAFF. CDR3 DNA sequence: TGTGCCAGTAGTATCTTGGCTCATCGGCGGGGGAACACTGAAGCTTTCTTT.

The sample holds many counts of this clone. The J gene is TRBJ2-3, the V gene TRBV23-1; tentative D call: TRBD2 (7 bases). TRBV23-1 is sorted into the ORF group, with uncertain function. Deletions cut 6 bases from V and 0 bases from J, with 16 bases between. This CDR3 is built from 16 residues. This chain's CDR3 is CASSLNGGLSTDTQYF. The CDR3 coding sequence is TGCGCCAGCAGCCTCAACGGGGGGCTGAGCACAGATACGCAGTATTTT.

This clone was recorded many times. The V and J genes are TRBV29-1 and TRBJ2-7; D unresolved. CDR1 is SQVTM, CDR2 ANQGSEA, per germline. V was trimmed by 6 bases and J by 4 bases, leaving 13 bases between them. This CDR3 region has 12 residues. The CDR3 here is CSVAFADYEQYF. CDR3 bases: TGCAGCGTAGCTTTTGCCGATTACGAGCAGTACTTC.

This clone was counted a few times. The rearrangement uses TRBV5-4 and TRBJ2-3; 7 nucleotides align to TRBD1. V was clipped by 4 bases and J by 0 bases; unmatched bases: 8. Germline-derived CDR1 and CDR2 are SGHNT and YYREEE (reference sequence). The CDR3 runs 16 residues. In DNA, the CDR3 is TGTGCCAGCAGCCCAGGGACAGCCGCTAGCACAGATACGCAGTATTTT. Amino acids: CASSPGTAASTDTQYF. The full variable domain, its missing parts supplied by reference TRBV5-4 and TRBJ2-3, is ETGVTQSPTHLIKTRGQQVTLRCSSQSGHNTVSWYQQALGQGPQFIFQYYREEENGRGNFPPRFSGLQFPNYSSELNVNALELDDSALYLCASSPGTAASTDTQYFGPGTRLTVL.

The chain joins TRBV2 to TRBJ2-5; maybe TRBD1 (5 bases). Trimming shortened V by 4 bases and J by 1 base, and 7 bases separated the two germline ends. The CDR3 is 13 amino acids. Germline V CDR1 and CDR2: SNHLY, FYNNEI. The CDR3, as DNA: TGTGCCAGCAGTGGAGACAGCCAAGAGACCCAGTACTTC. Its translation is CASSGDSQETQYF. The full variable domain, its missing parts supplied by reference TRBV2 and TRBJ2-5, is EPEVTQTPSHQVTQMGQEVILRCVPISNHLYFYWYRQILGQKVEFLVSFYNNEISEKSEIFDDQFSVERPDGSNFTLKIRSTKLEDSAMYFCASSGDSQETQYFGPGTRLLVL.

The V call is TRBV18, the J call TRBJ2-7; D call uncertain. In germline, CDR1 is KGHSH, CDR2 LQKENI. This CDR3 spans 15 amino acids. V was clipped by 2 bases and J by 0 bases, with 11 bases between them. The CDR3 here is CASSPDQQFSYEQYF. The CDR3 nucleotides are TGTGCCAGCTCACCAGACCAACAGTTCTCCTACGAGCAGTACTTC. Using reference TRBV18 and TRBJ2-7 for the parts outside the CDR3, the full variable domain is NAGVMQNPRHLVRRRGQEARLRCSPMKGHSHVYWYRQLPEEGLKFMVYLQKENIIDESGMPKERFSAEFPKEGPSILRIQQVVRGDSAAYFCASSPDQQFSYEQYFGPGTRLTVT.

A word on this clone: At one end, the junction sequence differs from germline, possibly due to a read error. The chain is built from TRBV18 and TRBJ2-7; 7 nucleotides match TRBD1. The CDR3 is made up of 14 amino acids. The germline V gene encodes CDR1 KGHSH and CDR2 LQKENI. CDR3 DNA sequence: TGTGCCAGCTCCCCACAGGGGTCACCCTACGAGCAGTACTTC. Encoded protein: CASSPQGSPYEQYF.

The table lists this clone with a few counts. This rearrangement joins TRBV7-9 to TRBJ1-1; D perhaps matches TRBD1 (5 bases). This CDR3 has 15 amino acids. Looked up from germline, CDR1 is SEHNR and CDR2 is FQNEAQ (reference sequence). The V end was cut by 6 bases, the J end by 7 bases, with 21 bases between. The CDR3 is CASRRVRGGDSEAFF. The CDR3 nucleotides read TGTGCCAGCAGACGTGTGAGGGGAGGAGATAGTGAAGCTTTCTTT.

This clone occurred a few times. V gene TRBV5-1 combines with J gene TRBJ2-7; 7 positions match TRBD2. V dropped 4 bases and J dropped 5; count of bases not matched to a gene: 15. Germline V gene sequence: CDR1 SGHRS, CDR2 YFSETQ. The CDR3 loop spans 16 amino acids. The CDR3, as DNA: TGCGCCAGCAGCCTCACGGAGGGGAGGGGATTCCACGAGCAGTACTTC. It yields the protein CASSLTEGRGFHEQYF.

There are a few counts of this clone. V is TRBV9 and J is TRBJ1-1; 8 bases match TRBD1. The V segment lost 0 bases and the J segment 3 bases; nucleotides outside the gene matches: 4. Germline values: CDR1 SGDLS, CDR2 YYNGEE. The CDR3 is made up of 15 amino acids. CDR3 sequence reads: CASSVVPTGDTEAFF. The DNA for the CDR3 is TGTGCCAGCAGCGTAGTCCCGACAGGGGACACTGAAGCTTTCTTT.

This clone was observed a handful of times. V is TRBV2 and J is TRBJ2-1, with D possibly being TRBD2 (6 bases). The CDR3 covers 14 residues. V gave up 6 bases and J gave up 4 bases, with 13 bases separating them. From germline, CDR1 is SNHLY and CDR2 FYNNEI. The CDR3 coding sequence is TGTGCCAGCAGGGGCGGGGTAAGGTACAATGAGCAGTTCTTC. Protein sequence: CASRGGVRYNEQFF.

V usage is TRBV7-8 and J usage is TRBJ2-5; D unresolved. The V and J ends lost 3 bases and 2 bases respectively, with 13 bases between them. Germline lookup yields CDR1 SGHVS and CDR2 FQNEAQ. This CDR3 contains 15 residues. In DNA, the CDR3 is TGTGCCAGCAGCTTCCAATCGCGGTGGCAAGAGACCCAGTACTTC. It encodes CASSFQSRWQETQYF.

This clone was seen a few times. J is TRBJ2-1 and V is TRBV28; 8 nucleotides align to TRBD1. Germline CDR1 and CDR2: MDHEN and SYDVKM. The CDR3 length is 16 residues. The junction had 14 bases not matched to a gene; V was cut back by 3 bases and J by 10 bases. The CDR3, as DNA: TGTGCCAGCAGTTTCGTAGGTAGGACAGGGCGCGTGGAGCAGTTCTTC. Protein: CASSFVGRTGRVEQFF.

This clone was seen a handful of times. The CDR3 is CASSGITGRTEAFF. Here the CDR3 DNA reads TGTGCCAGCAGCGGGATAACAGGGAGAACTGAAGCTTTCTTT. The chain uses TRBV2 and TRBJ1-1; weak D call: TRBD1 (6 bases). V was trimmed by 6 bases and J by 5 bases, leaving 16 bases between them. Germline assignment: CDR1 SNHLY and CDR2 FYNNEI. This CDR3 region has 14 residues.

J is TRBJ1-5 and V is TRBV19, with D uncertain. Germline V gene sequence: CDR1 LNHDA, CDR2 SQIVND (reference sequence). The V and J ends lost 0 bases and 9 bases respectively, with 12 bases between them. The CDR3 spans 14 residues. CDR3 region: CASSIEEGVLPQHF. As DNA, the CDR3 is TGTGCCAGTAGTATAGAGGAGGGTGTTTTGCCCCAGCATTTT.